Sequencing of this T cell receptor (beta chain) was carried out in a study of T cell responses to AZD1222 COVID-19 vaccine. Study-wide results and caveats: Repertoire samples came only from after the peak T cell response.

The ends were cut back, 5 bases at V and 1 base at J, with 12 bases in the middle. The CDR3 runs to 15 residues. Germline-derived CDR1 and CDR2 are MDHEN and SYDVKM. Sequencing was performed with immunoSEQ multiplex PCR; in TCRdb, only in-frame clones are kept and a portion is missing. The sample comprises some 130,000 clones, more than 80% of which are singletons, and approximately 4% rests with the top ten. Turning to this clone: Its specificity is not known.

The chain employs TRBV28 and TRBJ1-5; D unresolved. The specimen comprised peripheral blood, sampled on day 0 of AZD1222 vaccination. This TCR was recovered from an adult in good health. Written as DNA, the CDR3 is TGTGCCAGCAGTGCGAGGCAGTTCAGCAATCAGCCCCAGCATTTT. This encodes CASSARQFSNQPQHF.